Sequencing of this T cell receptor beta chain was carried out in a study of Graves' ophthalmopathy and Graves' hyperthyroidism. Study-wide results and caveats: Blood also held most thyroid clonotypes expanded above 0.001 frequency. Ophthalmopathy progression prediction by the model yielded a sensitivity of 60% to 71% and a specificity of approximately 72%.

Germline V gene data show CDR1 as SGHTA and CDR2 as FQGNSA. The CDR3 spans 15 residues. V was trimmed by 2 bases and J by 2 bases, leaving 13 bases between them. Symptoms, serum thyroxine and TRAb, thyroid ultrasound, and orbital computed tomography formed the diagnostic basis. The sequenced template was RNA, covering the TCR beta CDR3 region. RT-PCR in the first round used HTBI primers; a second-round multiplex PCR followed. A single record per CDR3 protein comes from TCRdb applying MiXCR to the multiplex PCR reads. The sample lists 600,000 to 950,000 distinct CDR3 sequences; approximately 40% were seen once. A few counts support this clonotype. What it binds is unknown.

V is TRBV7-2 and J is TRBJ2-7; D is unresolved. Specimen: peripheral blood. The TCR sequence derives from an adult man with Graves' ophthalmopathy. CDR3: CASSLIVEPTYEQYF. In DNA form, the CDR3 reads TGTGCCAGCAGCTTAATAGTAGAGCCCACCTACGAGCAGTACTTC.